This T cell receptor beta chain was sequenced during a study of blood T cell repertoires in COVID-19. Germline V CDR1 and CDR2: SNHLY, FYNNEI. The length of the CDR3 is 14 residues. Trimming cost V 7 bases and J 2 bases; bases outside gene matches: 3. Repertoires were generated with immunoSEQ multiplex PCR, while TCRdb's copy carries only in-frame clones and drops some. The profile shows some 95,000 clones, over 60% of them singletons. The chain carries TRBV2 and TRBJ2-3; 10 nucleotides align to TRBD2. The source is a man aged 50-60 years who had recovered from COVID-19. Sequences were obtained from peripheral blood. This CDR3 is CASKAGGLTDTQYF. CDR3 DNA: TGTGCCAGCAAAGCGGGGGGGCTCACAGATACGCAGTATTTT.